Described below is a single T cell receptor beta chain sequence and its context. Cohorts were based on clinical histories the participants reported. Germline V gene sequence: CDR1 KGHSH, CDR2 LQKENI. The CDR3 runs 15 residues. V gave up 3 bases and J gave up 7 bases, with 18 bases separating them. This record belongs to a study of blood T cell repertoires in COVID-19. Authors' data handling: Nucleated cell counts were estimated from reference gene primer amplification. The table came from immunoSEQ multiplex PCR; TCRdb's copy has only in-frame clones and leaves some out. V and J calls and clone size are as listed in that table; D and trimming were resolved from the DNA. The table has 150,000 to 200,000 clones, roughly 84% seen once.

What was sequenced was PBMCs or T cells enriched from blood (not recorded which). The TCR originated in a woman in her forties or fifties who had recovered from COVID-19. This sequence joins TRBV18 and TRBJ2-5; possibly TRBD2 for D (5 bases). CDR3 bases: TGTGCCAGCTCACCTCAGCCCGGGGTCGGTGCGACCCAGTACTTC. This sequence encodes CASSPQPGVGATQYF.